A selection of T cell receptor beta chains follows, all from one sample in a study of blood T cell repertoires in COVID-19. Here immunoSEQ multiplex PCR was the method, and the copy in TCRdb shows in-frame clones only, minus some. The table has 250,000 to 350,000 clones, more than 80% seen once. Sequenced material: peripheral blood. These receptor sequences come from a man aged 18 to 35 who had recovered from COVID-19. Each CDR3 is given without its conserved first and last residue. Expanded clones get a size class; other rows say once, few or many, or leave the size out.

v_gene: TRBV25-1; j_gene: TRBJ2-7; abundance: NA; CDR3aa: ASSEGTFLPYEQY
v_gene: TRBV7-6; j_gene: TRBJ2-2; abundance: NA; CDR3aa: ASSSTGGSTGELF
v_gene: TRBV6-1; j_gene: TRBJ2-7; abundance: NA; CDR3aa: ASSEMASGSSWSYEQY
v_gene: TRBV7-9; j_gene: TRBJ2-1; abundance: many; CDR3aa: ASSDGLAGGAYNEQF
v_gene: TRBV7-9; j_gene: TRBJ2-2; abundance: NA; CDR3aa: ASRMNTRELF
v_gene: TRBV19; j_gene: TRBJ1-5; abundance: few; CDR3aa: ASSEQGAGNQPQH
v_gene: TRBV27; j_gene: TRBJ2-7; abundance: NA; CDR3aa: ASSLRGGGTYEQY
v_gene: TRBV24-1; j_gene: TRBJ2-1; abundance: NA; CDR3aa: ATSDPTGANEQF
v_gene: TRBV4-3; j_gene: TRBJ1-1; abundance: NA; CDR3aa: ASSQDLGGERHTEAF
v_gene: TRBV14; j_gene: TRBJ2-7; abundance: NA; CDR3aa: ASSPELAGGARD
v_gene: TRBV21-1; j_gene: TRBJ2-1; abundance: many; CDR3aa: ASSTIAGGHIMPYNEQF
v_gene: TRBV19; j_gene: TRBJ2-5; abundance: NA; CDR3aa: ASSPGLASLYQETQY
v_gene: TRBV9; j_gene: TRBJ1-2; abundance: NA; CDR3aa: ASSVEGASNYGYT
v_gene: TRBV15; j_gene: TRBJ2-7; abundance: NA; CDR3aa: ATSPLGGRSSYEQY
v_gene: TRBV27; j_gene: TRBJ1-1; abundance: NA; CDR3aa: ASSLMGVTEAF
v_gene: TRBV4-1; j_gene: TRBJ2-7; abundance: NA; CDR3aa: ASSLRTLADDEQY
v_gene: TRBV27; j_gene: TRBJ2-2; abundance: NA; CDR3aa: ASRPHNSNTGELF
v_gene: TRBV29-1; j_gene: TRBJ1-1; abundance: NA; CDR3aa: SVKLDRDTEAF
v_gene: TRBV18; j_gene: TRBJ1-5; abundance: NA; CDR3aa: ASSGQATNQPQH
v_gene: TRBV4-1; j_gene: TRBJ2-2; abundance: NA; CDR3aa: ASSQFTSGGSTGELF
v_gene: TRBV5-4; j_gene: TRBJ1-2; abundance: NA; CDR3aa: ASSFGRGQDGYT
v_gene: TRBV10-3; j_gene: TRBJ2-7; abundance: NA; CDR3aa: AIRELAGGLYEQY
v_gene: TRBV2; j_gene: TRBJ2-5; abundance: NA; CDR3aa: ASSVPDIAGWQETQY
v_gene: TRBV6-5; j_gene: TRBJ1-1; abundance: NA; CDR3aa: ASTNWRGTEAF
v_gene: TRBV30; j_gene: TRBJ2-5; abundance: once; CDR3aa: AWSYGRETQY
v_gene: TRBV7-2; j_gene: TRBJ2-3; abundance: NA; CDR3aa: ASSLSSGKPQY
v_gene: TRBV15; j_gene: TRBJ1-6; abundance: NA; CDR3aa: ATSRDRLAAYNSPLH
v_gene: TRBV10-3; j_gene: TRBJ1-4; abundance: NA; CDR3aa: AISEPGQGVEKLF
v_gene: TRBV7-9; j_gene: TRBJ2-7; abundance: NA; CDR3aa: ASSLAAGDYEQY
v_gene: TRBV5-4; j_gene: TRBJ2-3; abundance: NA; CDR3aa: ASSLPSGEGATDTQY
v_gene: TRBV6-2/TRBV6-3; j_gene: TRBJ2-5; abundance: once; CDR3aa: ASSYLKWQDFQETQY
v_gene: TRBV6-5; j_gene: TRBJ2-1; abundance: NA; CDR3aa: ASSYSGGLGGEQF
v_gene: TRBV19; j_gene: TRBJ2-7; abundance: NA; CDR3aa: ASSIAGGAGEQY
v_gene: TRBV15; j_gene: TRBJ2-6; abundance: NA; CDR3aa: ATSRGTGKGRAGANVLT
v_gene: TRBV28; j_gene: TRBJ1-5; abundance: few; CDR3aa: ASSFWDRTYSNQPQH
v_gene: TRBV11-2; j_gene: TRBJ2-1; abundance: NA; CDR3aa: ASSLVRVEQF
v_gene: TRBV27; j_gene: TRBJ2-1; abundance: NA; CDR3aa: ASSLVSGAAEQF
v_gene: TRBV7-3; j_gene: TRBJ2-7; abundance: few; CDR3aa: ASSLDRAPPYEQY